A selection of T cell receptor beta chains follows, all from one sample in a study of blood T cells in healthy people across ages. TCRdb re-analysed the 5' RACE reads in MiXCR, keeping a single row per CDR3 protein. The sample includes 1.5 million to 2 million distinct CDR3 sequences, approximately 28% seen only once; the top ten take approximately 7.7%. The sequenced material came from blood. These TCRs come from a woman aged 30 to 39 in good health. Both conserved end residues are part of each CDR3. The D gene is left open where the match is weak. The size of a clone is reported for some rows only, either as once, few or many, or as a class for expanded clones.

>TRBD2|TRBV28|TRBJ2-5|-
TGTGCCAGCAGTTCCTTTGCGGGCGGGGGGCGAGAGACCCAGTACTTC
CASSSFAGGGRETQYF
>TRBD2|TRBV5-1|TRBJ2-3|-
TGCGCCAGCAGCAGTCCTCTAGCGGGAGTCAGCACAGATACGCAGTATTTT
CASSSPLAGVSTDTQYF
>-|TRBV20-1|TRBJ2-3|few
TGCAGTGCTAGTCCTTTCACAGATACGCAGTATTTT
CSASPFTDTQYF
>TRBD2|TRBV27|TRBJ2-3|many
TGTGCCAGCGTAGGACTAGCCACAGATACGCAGTATTTT
CASVGLATDTQYF
>-|TRBV7-9|TRBJ2-5|-
TGTGCCAGCAGCTTAGATGGGACGGGGGAGACCCAGTACTTC
CASSLDGTGETQYF
>-|TRBV15|TRBJ2-3|-
TGTGCCACCAGCAGATACCCCACTGGTGCGAGGGGCACAGATACGCAGTATTTT
CATSRYPTGARGTDTQYF
>-|TRBV5-1|TRBJ2-3|-
TGCGCCAGCACCTCACCTGGGAGCACAGATACGCAGTATTTT
CASTSPGSTDTQYF
>-|TRBV20-1|TRBJ2-5|few
TGCAGTGCTAGAAGACTAGTTGGGGCACAAGAGACCCAGTACTTC
CSARRLVGAQETQYF
>TRBD2|TRBV2|TRBJ2-3|few
TGTGCCAGCAGGACTAGCATACTAACGGATACGCAGTATTTT
CASRTSILTDTQYF
>TRBD2|TRBV12-3/TRBV12-4|TRBJ2-3|-
TGTGCCAGCCTACTAGCGGGAGGTGCAGATACGCAGTATTTT
CASLLAGGADTQYF
>-|TRBV5-1|TRBJ1-5|few
TGCGCCAGCAATATGGGGGCTAGCAATCAGCCCCAGCATTTT
CASNMGASNQPQHF
>-|TRBV27|TRBJ2-1|-
TGTGCCAGCAGTACCCCAGCGTGGGGGGCCGCAGGAAGATACAATGAGCAGTTCTTC
CASSTPAWGAAGRYNEQFF
>-|TRBV5-5|TRBJ2-1|few
TGTGCCAGCAGCTTGCTGGCGGAGCGCTACAATGAGCAGTTCTTC
CASSLLAERYNEQFF
>-|TRBV12-3/TRBV12-4|TRBJ1-5|many
TGTGCCAGCAGTTTATCAGGGCGGAGCAATCAGCCCCAGCATTTT
CASSLSGRSNQPQHF
>TRBD1|TRBV2|TRBJ2-5|-
TGTGCCAGCACCACAGGGGCAGGGGGCGCGACGGAGACCCAGTACTTC
CASTTGAGGATETQYF
>-|TRBV12-3/TRBV12-4|TRBJ1-2|few
TGTGCCAGCAGCGCCAGCGCGGCCAGGGATGGCTACACCTTC
CASSASAARDGYTF
>TRBD2|TRBV20-1|TRBJ2-7|few
TGCAGTGCTAGAGAACCGAGGGACTATGGCTACGAGCAGTACTTC
CSAREPRDYGYEQYF
>-|TRBV5-1|TRBJ2-1|many
TGCGCCAGCAGCACCGGCGGGACATACAATGAGCAGTTCTTC
CASSTGGTYNEQFF
>-|TRBV7-2|TRBJ1-4|many
TGTGCCAGCAGCTTTGGGGGGGGCGTGAATGAAAAACTGTTTTTT
CASSFGGGVNEKLFF
>TRBD1|TRBV2|TRBJ1-5|-
TGTGCCAGCAGTGAGGGTTCCAGGGGGCTTAGCAATCAGCCCCAGCATTTT
CASSEGSRGLSNQPQHF
>TRBD2|TRBV10-2|TRBJ2-5|many
TGCGCCAGCAGTGAGTCTGGGGAGGGGCGGACCCAGTACTTC
CASSESGEGRTQYF
>-|TRBV3-1|TRBJ1-2|few
TGTGCCAGCAGCCAAGGGCTGGCAGGGACTTATGGCTACACCTTC
CASSQGLAGTYGYTF
>TRBD2|TRBV5-1|TRBJ2-1|many
TGCGCCAGCAGCTTGGGACCGGGGGGCAATGAGCAGTTCTTC
CASSLGPGGNEQFF
>-|TRBV7-2|TRBJ1-5|few
TGTGCCAGCAGCTCCCCGGGTATCCCACAGCATTTT
CASSSPGIPQHF
>TRBD2|TRBV4-1|TRBJ2-7|many
TGCGCCAGCAGCCAAGCGACTAGCGGGTCCTACGAGCAGTACTTC
CASSQATSGSYEQYF
>-|TRBV20-1|TRBJ1-3|-
TGCAGTGCTAGGTTTACTGGGACGACCATATATTTT
CSARFTGTTIYF
>-|TRBV20-1|TRBJ2-1|few
TGCAGTGCTATGGTGAGCTCCTACAATGAGCAGTTCTTC
CSAMVSSYNEQFF
>-|TRBV20-1|TRBJ1-2|-
TGCAGTGCTGGGGGCCCAGGGGCCGGCTATGGCTACACCTTC
CSAGGPGAGYGYTF
>-|TRBV7-2|TRBJ2-7|many
TGTGCCAGCAGCTTATCAGAGGGCCGGTCCTACGAGCAGTACTTC
CASSLSEGRSYEQYF
>-|TRBV6-2/TRBV6-3|TRBJ1-1|-
TGTGCCAGCAGCCCCTACGGGACACCGACCCTTGAAGCTTTCTTT
CASSPYGTPTLEAFF
>TRBD2|TRBV5-1|TRBJ2-6|few
TGCGCCAGCAGCTCCCTAGCGGGGGTGAGCTCTGGGGCCAACGTCCTGACTTTC
CASSSLAGVSSGANVLTF
>-|TRBV5-6|TRBJ2-1|-
TGTGCCAGCAGCTTGGGAATAGGGGGGGATGAGCAGTTCTTC
CASSLGIGGDEQFF
>-|TRBV21-1|TRBJ2-5|few
TGTGCCAGCAGCCAAACCGGGACTAGCGACAATGAGGGCTGGGAGACCCAGTACTTC
CASSQTGTSDNEGWETQYF
>TRBD2|TRBV29-1|TRBJ2-5|once
TGCAGCGTCGCCGTGAGCGGGAGGGCCGGTGAGACCCAGTACTTC
CSVAVSGRAGETQYF
>-|TRBV20-1|TRBJ2-1|many
TGCAGTGCCAAAGTAGCCCTCACCAATGAGCAGTTCTTC
CSAKVALTNEQFF
>TRBD1|TRBV5-1|TRBJ2-7|-
TGCGCCAGCAGATGGTCAGGGGGAACCTACGAGCAGTACTTC
CASRWSGGTYEQYF
>TRBD1|TRBV20-1|TRBJ1-2|few
TGCAGTGCTAGAGACCCGGGACAGGGATCAGGAGGCTACACCTTC
CSARDPGQGSGGYTF
>TRBD2|TRBV11-1|TRBJ2-7|few
TGTGCCAGCAGCTCCCCGACGGAGAGCGGCATTGTGGGGACTAGCGTCTCCTACGAGCAGTACTTC
CASSSPTESGIVGTSVSYEQYF
>-|TRBV30|TRBJ1-6|-
TGTGCCTGGAGTGGAGGTGCAGGGATCAATTCACCCCTCCACTTT
CAWSGGAGINSPLHF
>-|TRBV20-1|TRBJ2-1|-
TGCAGTCCCTCCAGACGCGGCGCTGAGCAGTTCTTC
CSPSRRGAEQFF
>TRBD2|TRBV24-1|TRBJ2-1|few
TGTGCCACCAGTGACAATACCGGGACTAGCGGCCACAATGAGCAGTTCTTC
CATSDNTGTSGHNEQFF
>TRBD2|TRBV28|TRBJ2-1|-
TGTGCCAACAGTTTGGGGTCTAGCGGAGACAATGAGCAGTTCTTC
CANSLGSSGDNEQFF
>-|TRBV27|TRBJ2-3|few
TGTACCAGCGCCCCCGCCGGGGTTTTAGATACGCAGTATTTT
CTSAPAGVLDTQYF
>-|TRBV7-9|TRBJ2-5|-
TGTGCCAGCAGCTTAGAGACAGAACTAGAGACCCAGTACTTC
CASSLETELETQYF
>TRBD2|TRBV5-1|TRBJ2-5|-
TGCGCCAGCAATAGCGGGGGCCAAGAGACCCAGTACTTC
CASNSGGQETQYF
>TRBD2|TRBV5-1|TRBJ2-1|many
TGCGCCAGCAGCTCAAGTAGCGGGGGAATCTACAATGAGCAGTTCTTC
CASSSSSGGIYNEQFF
>TRBD1|TRBV5-5|TRBJ1-2|-
TGTGCCAGCAGCTCAACAGGGGGCGAGAGTACCTATGGCTACACCTTC
CASSSTGGESTYGYTF
>TRBD1|TRBV6-2/TRBV6-3|TRBJ1-6|-
TGTGCCAGCAGTTACCCACCGGGACAGGGGTCACCCCTCCACTTT
CASSYPPGQGSPLHF
>-|TRBV6-1|TRBJ2-7|-
TGTGCCAGCAGTGAAGGGGCACGGGTATTCGAGCAGTACTTC
CASSEGARVFEQYF
>-|TRBV4-1|TRBJ2-3|few
TGCGCCAGCAGCCAAGACAGGCCCACGGGGGAGGATACGCAGTATTTT
CASSQDRPTGEDTQYF
>TRBD2|TRBV6-6|TRBJ2-5|-
TGTGCCAGCAGAAGCGGACTAGCGGGGTACGAGACCCAGTACTTC
CASRSGLAGYETQYF
>-|TRBV5-1|TRBJ2-3|once
TGCGCCAGCGGGCCTGGACGAAGAGCTAGCACAGATACGCAGTATTTT
CASGPGRRASTDTQYF
>-|TRBV2|TRBJ2-5|few
TGTGCCAGCAAACGGGAGACCCAGTACTTC
CASKRETQYF
>-|TRBV12-3/TRBV12-4|TRBJ1-2|-
TGTGCCAGCACCGGACGGTTTTACTATGGCTACACCTTC
CASTGRFYYGYTF
>-|TRBV18|TRBJ2-6|many
TGTGCCAGCTCACCAGATCTTGGGGCCAACGTCCTGACTTTC
CASSPDLGANVLTF